Presented here are 26 T cell receptor beta chains from one specimen sequenced in a study of HIV-infected patients and healthy controls. From the 5' RACE reads, TCRdb called clonotypes with MiXCR, one entry per CDR3 protein. Of 60,000 to 70,000 distinct CDR3 sequences in the sample, about a fifth are singletons; the top ten hold 1.4%. The specimen was CD4+ T cells from blood. The receptors were sampled from a human donor in good health.

The genes are TRBV5-5 and TRBJ1-1, with a possible D match to TRBD1 (5 bases). Trimming left V 0 bases short and J 0 bases short, with 6 bases between. Germline loops: CDR1 SGHKS, CDR2 YYEKEE (reference sequence). This CDR3 spans 14 amino acids. The CDR3 nucleotides read TGTGCCAGCAGCTTGGGGACATTGAACACTGAAGCTTTCTTT. This codes for CASSLGTLNTEAFF.

This clonotype has at least ten counts. The chain is built from TRBV7-9 and TRBJ1-5; D is unresolved. In germline, CDR1 is SEHNR, CDR2 FQNEAQ (reference sequence). Trimming shortened V by 2 bases and J by 7 bases, and 9 bases separated the two germline ends. The CDR3 totals 13 residues. The CDR3 protein is CASSLRKGQPQHF. CDR3 coding DNA: TGTGCCAGCAGCTTAAGAAAGGGACAGCCCCAGCATTTT.

The V gene is TRBV25-1, the J gene TRBJ2-1; 8 bases map to TRBD2. V dropped 5 bases and J dropped 2; count of bases not matched to a gene: 5. This CDR3 contains 15 residues. CDR1 is MGHDK and CDR2 is SYGVNS in the germline V gene. The CDR3 region has the DNA TGTGCCAGCAGTCCAGCGGGAGAGCCCTACAATGAGCAGTTCTTC. It encodes CASSPAGEPYNEQFF.

CDR3 sequence: CASSLGGILTGELFF. The DNA of the CDR3 is TGTGCCAGCAGCTTGGGGGGGATCCTCACCGGGGAGCTGTTTTTT. This rearrangement joins TRBV5-5 to TRBJ2-2; D tentatively reads TRBD1 or TRBD2 (5 bases each). Between the trimmed V and J ends, which lost 0 bases and 4 bases, there was a span of 10 bases. Per the germline V gene, CDR1 is SGHKS and CDR2 is YYEKEE (reference sequence). CDR3 length: 15 residues.

This clonotype was observed many times. V usage is TRBV7-2 and J usage is TRBJ2-6; D is undetermined. This CDR3 contains 17 residues. CDR1 SGHTA and CDR2 FQGNSA come from the germline V gene. V gave up 0 bases and J gave up 4 bases, with 13 bases separating them. The CDR3 nucleotides are TGTGCCAGCAGCTTAGCTTTGTCGGCTCGAGGGGCCAACGTCCTGACTTTC. Protein: CASSLALSARGANVLTF.

This clonotype was seen repeatedly, ten times or more. This chain links TRBV7-9 with TRBJ1-4, with 9 bases aligning to TRBD1. CDR1 is SEHNR and CDR2 is FQNEAQ in the germline V gene (reference sequence). The CDR3 sequence is 20 residues long. V lost 5 bases, J lost 4 bases, and 20 bases stayed unmatched. CDR3 nucleotide sequence: TGTGCCAGCAGCCCAGAAAAGGGCCGAGGACAGGGGTCCGATAATGAAAAACTGTTTTTT. This translates into CASSPEKGRGQGSDNEKLFF.

V usage is TRBV6-2 or TRBV6-3 and J usage is TRBJ1-5, with D maybe TRBD1 (6 bases). The CDR3 runs 16 residues. Germline CDR1 is MNHEY and CDR2 is SVGEGT. V lost 2 bases to trimming and J lost 0 bases, with 11 bases between them. The CDR3 region has the DNA TGTGCCAGCAGTTACAGACAGGAGACTAGCAATCAGCCCCAGCATTTT. This gives the protein CASSYRQETSNQPQHF.

This clonotype was recorded a few times. V is TRBV18 and J is TRBJ2-1, with 10 bases matching TRBD2. The CDR3 covers 21 residues. Germline lookup yields CDR1 KGHSH and CDR2 LQKENI. J was trimmed by 8 bases and V by 6 bases; bases with no gene match: 28. CDR3 coding DNA: TGTGCCAGCTCGGATACAACTAGCGGGATATTGAATCGGTGTATCTGGGATGAGCAGTTCTTC. Protein: CASSDTTSGILNRCIWDEQFF.

This clonotype came up a few times. The chain links TRBV12-3 or TRBV12-4 to TRBJ2-3; D might be TRBD1 (6 bases). This CDR3 has 15 amino acids. Trimming left V 4 bases short and J 4 bases short, with 15 bases between. The CDR3 is CASSSQGGSPDTQYF. In DNA, the CDR3 is TGTGCCAGCAGTTCACAGGGTGGTAGCCCAGATACGCAGTATTTT.

The chain joins TRBV18 to TRBJ1-1, with no clear D. V was shortened by 3 bases and J by 5 bases, with 10 bases between the two germline ends. This CDR3 has 13 residues. Germline V gene lookup returns CDR1 KGHSH and CDR2 LQKENI. The CDR3 is CASSPQEETEAFF. As DNA, the CDR3 is TGTGCCAGCTCACCCCAGGAGGAAACTGAAGCTTTCTTT.

This clonotype was detected many times. CDR3 in amino acids: CASSLRDSSYEQYF. The CDR3 bases are TGTGCCAGCAGCCTACGGGACAGCTCCTACGAGCAGTACTTC. The chain recombines TRBV7-8 with TRBJ2-7; 7 bases are a match to TRBD1. This CDR3 region has 14 residues. J was trimmed by 0 bases and V by 5 bases; bases with no gene match: 4. Germline values: CDR1 SGHVS, CDR2 FQNEAQ.

This chain uses TRBV12-5 with TRBJ1-2, with a tentative D call TRBD1 (6 bases). Trimming shortened V by 5 bases and J by 13 bases, and 14 bases separated the two germline ends. Germline values: CDR1 LGHNT, CDR2 FRNRAP. The CDR3 runs to 11 residues. The CDR3 reads CASGPGQLSTF. The CDR3, as DNA: TGTGCTAGTGGTCCCGGACAGCTCTCCACCTTC.

This clonotype has ten or more counts. In DNA form, the CDR3 reads TGCAGTGCTAGGGACAGGGTAAACACCATATATTTT. Residues: CSARDRVNTIYF. This chain uses TRBV20-1 with TRBJ1-3, with 8 bases that match TRBD1. The CDR3 sequence is 12 residues long. CDR1 and CDR2 (germline): DFQATT, SNEGSKA (reference sequence). V was clipped by 3 bases and J by 6 bases; unmatched bases: 1.

At least ten counts were recorded for this clonotype. V and J are TRBV11-2 and TRBJ2-7; 10 bases align to TRBD2. CDR1 and CDR2 from the germline V gene are SGHAT and FQNNGV. This CDR3 has 17 amino acids. The trim removed 3 bases at V and 4 bases at J, leaving 12 bases unmatched. CDR3 DNA sequence: TGTGCCAGCAGCTTCACCCTGGCTAGCGGGAGAATTTACGAGCAGTACTTC. This gives the protein CASSFTLASGRIYEQYF. Full variable domain (remainder filled in from reference TRBV11-2 and TRBJ2-7): EAGVAQSPRYKIIEKRQSVAFWCNPISGHATLYWYQQILGQGPKLLIQFQNNGVVDDSQLPKDRFSAERLKGVDSTLKIQPAKLEDSAVYLCASSFTLASGRIYEQYFGPGTRLTVT.

Note on this clonotype: A much larger clone differs from this one at a single base, so this may be a read error. J is TRBJ2-7 and V is TRBV10-3; perhaps TRBD1 as D (6 bases). The V end lost 10 bases, the J end lost 1 base, and 17 bases lay between the germline ends. This CDR3 spans 14 amino acids. Germline V gene lookup returns CDR1 ENHRY and CDR2 SYGVKD. The CDR3 sequence: CATRSSGDSYEQYF. In DNA form, the CDR3 reads TGTGCCACCAGAAGCTCAGGGGATTCCTACGAGCAGTACTTC.

J is TRBJ1-1 and V is TRBV3-1; maybe TRBD1 (5 bases). The CDR3 is 15 amino acids. Trimming took off 0 bases at V and 6 bases at J, with 14 bases between the two ends. Looked up from germline, CDR1 is LGHDT and CDR2 is YNNKEL (reference sequence). The CDR3 DNA sequence: TGTGCCAGCAGCCAAGATCGGCCCCGAGGGGCTGAAGCTTTCTTT. Its protein product is CASSQDRPRGAEAFF.

This clonotype was seen only a few times. The chain uses TRBV6-5 and TRBJ2-4; 8 bases line up with TRBD1. V shed 6 bases and J 3 bases; nucleotides not matched to a gene: 7. The CDR3 is 15 amino acids. Germline V CDR1 and CDR2: MNHEY, SVGAGI. The CDR3 is CASSSGGWSKNIQYF. Here the CDR3 DNA reads TGTGCCAGCAGCTCAGGGGGCTGGAGCAAAAACATTCAGTACTTC.

This clonotype was seen at least ten times. The rearrangement links TRBV7-9 to TRBJ2-3; TRBD2 matches 8 bases. The ends lost 3 bases at V and 1 base at J; junction bases unmatched: 0. Germline V gene data show CDR1 as SEHNR and CDR2 as FQNEAQ (reference sequence). The CDR3 is 14 residues long. CDR3 loop: CASSLTSGTDTQYF. Written as DNA, the CDR3 is TGTGCCAGCAGCTTGACTAGCGGCACAGATACGCAGTATTTT.

Only a few counts were recorded for this clonotype. The chain links TRBV5-1 to TRBJ2-3; 8 bases fit TRBD1. CDR1 and CDR2 (germline): SGHRS, YFSETQ. This CDR3 is built from 14 residues. V shed 4 bases, J shed 6 bases, and the junction held 7 bases outside the gene matches. The CDR3 coding sequence is TGCGCCAGCAGCAGGACAGGGCCGCAGGATACGCAGTATTTT. Residues: CASSRTGPQDTQYF.

A few counts support this clonotype. The chain has TRBV12-3 or TRBV12-4 and TRBJ2-6; unclear D gene. The CDR3 is 14 amino acids. Trimming left V 6 bases short and J 0 bases short, with 6 bases between. The CDR3, as DNA: TGTGCCAGCAGAAAGAGCTCTGGGGCCAACGTCCTGACTTTC. Amino acid sequence: CASRKSSGANVLTF.

This clonotype was seen repeatedly, ten times or more. The gene calls are TRBV7-6 and TRBJ1-5; D is uncertain. Trimming shortened V by 1 base and J by 7 bases, and 8 bases separated the two germline ends. This CDR3 comprises 13 residues. Per germline, CDR1 SGHVS and CDR2 FNYEAQ. The CDR3 spells CASSLDRYQPQHF. The CDR3 DNA follows: TGTGCCAGCAGCTTAGATAGGTACCAGCCCCAGCATTTT.

This clonotype was picked up a small number of times. V usage is TRBV6-2 or TRBV6-3 and J usage is TRBJ2-5; no clear D gene. This CDR3 comprises 13 residues. V lost 6 bases and J 1 base, leaving 9 bases between the germline ends. The V gene's germline CDR1 is MNHEY and CDR2 SVGEGT. CDR3 loop: CASRLGGQETQYF. In DNA, the CDR3 is TGTGCCAGCAGGCTAGGTGGCCAAGAGACCCAGTACTTC.

This clonotype was seen a single time. The chain links TRBV3-1 to TRBJ2-7; 10 nucleotides agree with TRBD1. The germline V gene has CDR1 LGHDT and CDR2 YNNKEL (reference sequence). V was clipped by 5 bases and J by 5 bases; unmatched bases: 6. This CDR3 contains 14 residues. CDR3 region: CASSFGTGVDEQYF. The CDR3 region has the DNA TGTGCCAGCAGCTTCGGGACAGGGGTCGACGAGCAGTACTTC.

There are a few counts of this clonotype. The chain couples TRBV12-3 or TRBV12-4 to TRBJ1-5; perhaps TRBD1 as D (5 bases). V dropped 5 bases and J dropped 2 bases, with 13 bases sitting between them. This CDR3 has 15 residues. The CDR3 reads CASSPDGGGNQPQHF. In DNA form, the CDR3 reads TGTGCCAGCAGTCCCGACGGGGGGGGCAATCAGCCCCAGCATTTT.

In its sample, this clonotype was seen a few times. V gene TRBV3-1 combines with J gene TRBJ2-3; 10 nucleotides align to TRBD2. In germline, CDR1 is LGHDT, CDR2 YNNKEL (reference sequence). The CDR3 is made up of 15 amino acids. After removal of 2 bases from V and 1 base from J, the junction contained 0 bases not matched to a gene. As DNA, the CDR3 is TGTGCCAGCAGCCAACTAGCGGGGGGCACAGATACGCAGTATTTT. Translated: CASSQLAGGTDTQYF.

This clonotype was found many times. This sequence joins TRBV20-1 and TRBJ2-3; 8 nucleotides agree with TRBD1. This CDR3 has 14 residues. Germline CDR1 DFQATT, CDR2 SNEGSKA (reference sequence). V lost 2 bases and J lost 4; bases outside the gene matches: 5. As DNA, the CDR3 is TGCAGTGCTAGAAAGGACAGGGTAGCAGATACGCAGTATTTT. Protein sequence: CSARKDRVADTQYF.